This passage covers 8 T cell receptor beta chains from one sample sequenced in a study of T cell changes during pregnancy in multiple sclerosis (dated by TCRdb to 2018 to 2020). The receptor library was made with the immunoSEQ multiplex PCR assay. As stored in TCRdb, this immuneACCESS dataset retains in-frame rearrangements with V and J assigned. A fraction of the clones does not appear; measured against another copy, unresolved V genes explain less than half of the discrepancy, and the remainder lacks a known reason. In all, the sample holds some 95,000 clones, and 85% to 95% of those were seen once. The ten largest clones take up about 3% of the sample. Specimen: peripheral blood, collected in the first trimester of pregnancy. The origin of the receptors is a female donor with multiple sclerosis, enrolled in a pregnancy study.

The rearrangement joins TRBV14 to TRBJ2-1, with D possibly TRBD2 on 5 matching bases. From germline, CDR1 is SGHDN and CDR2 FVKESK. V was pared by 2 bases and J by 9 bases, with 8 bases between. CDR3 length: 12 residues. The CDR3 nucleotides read TGTGCCAGCAGCCAAAGCGAGGGTGAGCAGTTCTTC. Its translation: CASSQSEGEQFF.

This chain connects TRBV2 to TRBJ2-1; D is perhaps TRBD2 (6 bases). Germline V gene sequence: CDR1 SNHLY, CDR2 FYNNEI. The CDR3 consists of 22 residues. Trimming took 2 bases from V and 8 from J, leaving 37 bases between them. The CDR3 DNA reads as TGTGCCAGCAGTGAACCCTTTTCGGTATTTCAATCCGAAGTTGACCTAGCGCATGAGCAGTTCTTC. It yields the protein CASSEPFSVFQSEVDLAHEQFF.

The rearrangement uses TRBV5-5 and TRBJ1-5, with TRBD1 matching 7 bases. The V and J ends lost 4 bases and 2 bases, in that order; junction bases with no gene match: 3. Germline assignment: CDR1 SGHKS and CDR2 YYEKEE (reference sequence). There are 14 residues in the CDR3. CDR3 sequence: CASSPTGGNQPQHF. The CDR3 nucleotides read TGTGCCAGCAGCCCCACAGGGGGCAATCAGCCCCAGCATTTT.

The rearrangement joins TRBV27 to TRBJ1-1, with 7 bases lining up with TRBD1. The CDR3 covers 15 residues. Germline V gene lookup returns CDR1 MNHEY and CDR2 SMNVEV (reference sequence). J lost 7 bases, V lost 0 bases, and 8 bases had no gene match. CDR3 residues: CASSLSPGQTNEAFF. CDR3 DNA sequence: TGTGCCAGCAGTTTATCCCCGGGACAGACAAATGAAGCTTTCTTT.

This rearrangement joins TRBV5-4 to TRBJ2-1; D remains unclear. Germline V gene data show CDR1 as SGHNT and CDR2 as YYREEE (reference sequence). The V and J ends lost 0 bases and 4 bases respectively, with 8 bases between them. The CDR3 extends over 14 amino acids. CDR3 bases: TGTGCCAGCAGCTTGGTTGCAGATTACAATGAGCAGTTCTTC. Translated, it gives CASSLVADYNEQFF.

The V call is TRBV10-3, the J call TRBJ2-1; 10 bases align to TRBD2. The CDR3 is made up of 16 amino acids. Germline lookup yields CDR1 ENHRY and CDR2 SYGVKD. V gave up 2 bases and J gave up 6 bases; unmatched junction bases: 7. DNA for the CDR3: TGTGCCATCAGTGAGGGGAGCGGGAGGGCCCCCAATGAGCAGTTCTTC. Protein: CAISEGSGRAPNEQFF.

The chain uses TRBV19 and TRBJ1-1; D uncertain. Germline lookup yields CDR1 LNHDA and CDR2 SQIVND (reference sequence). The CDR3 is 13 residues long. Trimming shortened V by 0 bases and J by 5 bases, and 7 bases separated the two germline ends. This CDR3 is CASSIDTGTEAFF. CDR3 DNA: TGTGCCAGTAGTATAGATACGGGGACTGAAGCTTTCTTT.

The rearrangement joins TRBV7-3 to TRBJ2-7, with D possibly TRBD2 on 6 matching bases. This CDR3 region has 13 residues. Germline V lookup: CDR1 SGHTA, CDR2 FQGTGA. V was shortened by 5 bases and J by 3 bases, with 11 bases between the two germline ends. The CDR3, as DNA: TGTGCCAGCAGCCCGGGGGTAAACTACGAGCAGTACTTC. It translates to CASSPGVNYEQYF.